Shown below are 6 T cell receptor beta chains from a single sample sequenced in a study of blood T cell repertoires in COVID-19. The method was immunoSEQ multiplex PCR; TCRdb's version includes in-frame clones alone and lacks a portion of them. The sample includes around 170,000 clones, about 86% of them seen just once. The sample comprised peripheral blood. The receptor set was obtained from a man aged 50-59 years with active or convalescent COVID-19.

V is TRBV24-1 and J is TRBJ2-1; 14 nucleotides match TRBD2. This CDR3 spans 16 amino acids. J was trimmed by 7 bases and V by 3 bases; bases with no gene match: 4. CDR1 is KGHDR, CDR2 SFDVKD, per germline. The CDR3 DNA sequence: TGTGCCACCAGTGATACCGGGACTAGCGGGAGTAATGAGCAGTTCTTC. This sequence encodes CATSDTGTSGSNEQFF.

V and J are TRBV3-1 (or the pseudogene TRBV3-2) and TRBJ2-5, with TRBD2 as a possible D gene (7 bases). The CDR3 totals 15 residues. CDR1 LGHDT and CDR2 YNNKEL come from the germline V gene (reference sequence). V gave up 1 base and J gave up 4 bases, with 13 bases separating them. In DNA form, the CDR3 reads TGTGCCAGCAGCCAAGGTCAGGGGAGGGTAGAGACCCAGTACTTC. It is translated as CASSQGQGRVETQYF.

The chain links TRBV11-3 to TRBJ2-3; 8 nucleotides agree with TRBD2. Germline-derived CDR1 and CDR2 are SGHNT and YENEEA. After removal of 1 base from V and 2 bases from J, the junction contained 5 bases not matched to a gene. This CDR3 region has 16 residues. CDR3 DNA sequence: TGTGCCAGCAGCTTAGGTCTAGCGGGTACCACAGATACGCAGTATTTT. Residues: CASSLGLAGTTDTQYF.

The J gene is TRBJ2-1, the V gene TRBV3-1 (or the pseudogene TRBV3-2); 10 bases are a match to TRBD2. Losses at the gene ends were 3 bases for V and 6 bases for J; bases not matched to a gene: 8. Germline V gene lookup returns CDR1 LGHDT and CDR2 YNNKEL (reference sequence). The CDR3 loop spans 16 amino acids. Here the CDR3 DNA reads TGTGCCAGCAGCCAGATTTCTAGCGGGGGCCGCAATGAGCAGTTCTTC. This encodes CASSQISSGGRNEQFF.

The chain has TRBV25-1 and TRBJ1-1, with 10 bases fitting TRBD1. With 4 bases clipped from V and 3 bases from J, the junction kept 8 bases outside the gene matches. The germline V gene has CDR1 MGHDK and CDR2 SYGVNS. CDR3 length: 16 residues. The CDR3 DNA reads as TGTGCCAGCAGTGCCTCCCCCGGGACAGGGGACACTGAAGCTTTCTTT. Protein product: CASSASPGTGDTEAFF.

The CDR3 reads CASSTGLAKHEQFF. The CDR3 coding sequence is TGCGCCAGCAGCACCGGACTAGCTAAGCATGAGCAGTTCTTC. The rearrangement joins TRBV5-1 to TRBJ2-1; 8 positions match TRBD2. CDR3 length: 14 amino acids. The junction had 8 bases not matched to a gene; V was cut back by 4 bases and J by 8 bases. CDR1 is SGHRS and CDR2 is YFSETQ in the germline V gene.